What follows describes a single T cell receptor (beta chain). Its specificity is unknown. The study defined stable Graves' hyperthyroidism as no ophthalmopathy progression within 18 months. On the basis of clinical symptoms, serum thyroxine and TRAb, thyroid ultrasound and orbital computed tomography, diagnoses were made. Fresh peripheral blood, 8 to 10 ml of it, supplied the PBMCs. These data are taken from a study of T cells in Graves' hyperthyroidism and ophthalmopathy. Amplified regions were TCR beta CDR3 sequences from RNA transcripts. With the HTBI primer set, the TCR CDR3 went through a first round of RT-PCR. TCRdb re-called the multiplex PCR reads through MiXCR, storing one row per CDR3 protein. The sample has 95,000 to 110,000 distinct CDR3 sequences, approximately 48% seen once. The study, taken as a whole, reports: The model made its ophthalmopathy prediction, and onset followed a median 6.5 months later.

Source material: blood. The TCR was taken from a middle-aged man with Graves' hyperthyroidism.

The CDR3 region is CASSIGEGFRSPLHF. In nucleotides, the CDR3 is TGTGCCAGTAGTATAGGTGAGGGGTTCCGCTCACCCCTCCACTTT. This sequence joins TRBV19 and TRBJ1-6; the D gene is possibly TRBD1 (5 bases). The V end lost 1 base, the J end lost 10 bases, and 14 bases lay between the germline ends. CDR1 is LNHDA and CDR2 is SQIVND in the germline V gene (reference sequence). The CDR3 loop spans 15 amino acids.